The clone carrying this TCR beta chain was observed many times. Its target is unknown. This sample is part of a study of identical twins. Points from the study as a whole: Conclusions relied on cross-sectional statistical analysis, not following the same donors.

The CDR3 covers 15 residues. V was pared by 4 bases and J by 2 bases, with 13 bases between. TCRdb called the 5' RACE reads again in MiXCR, with one record for every CDR3 protein. The table lists 510,000 or so distinct CDR3 sequences, 15% of them singletons, with around 0.4% in the top ten. The same data also went into a second study, on yellow fever vaccine responses in identical twins.

The chain links TRBV12-3 or TRBV12-4 to TRBJ2-3; either TRBD1 or TRBD2 may fit D (5 bases each). Sequences were obtained from CD4+ T cells sorted from blood. This TCR was sampled from a woman between 18 and 29 years old in good health. CDR3 sequence (DNA): TGTGCCAGCAGTTCGGGGCCCCTAACCACAGATACGCAGTATTTT. It yields the protein CASSSGPLTTDTQYF.